This TCR beta chain comes out of a study of OX40 agonist ivuxolimab in advanced cancers. Context from the whole study: The costimulatory receptor OX40 (CD134) was targeted by ivuxolimab, a fully human IgG2 agonistic monoclonal antibody. The paper covers the monotherapy dose-escalation part of the phase I ivuxolimab trial, which included N = 52 patients. In the dose-escalation cohort, 82.7% of patients were male, and the mean age was roughly 60 years, with a range of roughly 23 to 85. Intravenous ivuxolimab was administered to patients every 2 weeks at six dose levels: 0.01, 0.1, 0.3, 1.5, 3 and 10 mg/kg. Prior anti-PD-1, anti-PD-L1 or anti-CTLA-4 therapy was permitted, and checkpoint inhibitors had been received by 30% to 40% of dose-escalation patients. The point of sequencing TCRbeta in the periphery was to test whether ivuxolimab changed TCR sequence diversity and drove clonal T-cell expansion. Partial responses occurred in three dose-escalation patients, of whom one had hepatocellular carcinoma and two had cutaneous melanoma. Among the roughly 50 dose-escalation patients, around 19 had hepatocellular carcinoma, approximately 15 melanoma, 9 renal cell carcinoma and 9 head and neck cancer. Overall results and qualifications from the work: Low levels of normalized T-cell clonal expansion were also seen in some patients who did not respond. Partial responders in the 0.1-3.0 mg/kg groups had among the lowest normalized peripheral clonal expansion, especially among CD8+ T cells. The antigen specificity of the peripheral T cells that underwent clonal expansion was not determined. After ivuxolimab, CD8+ T cells had more expanded clones than CD4+ T cells on average. At doses from 0.1 to 3.0 mg/kg, clonal expansion was seen in both CD4+ and CD8+ blood T cells between baseline and week 6.

Genomic DNA was extracted from sorted cells for sequencing of the TCRbeta CDR3 region. The immunoSEQ Assay was used to sequence the TCRbeta CDR3 regions. What TCRdb holds here is the immuneACCESS table cut down to in-frame rearrangements. Part of the clones is not present; checked against another copy, under half of the missing clones reflect an unresolved V gene, and the others are unexplained. For this sample the table gives 74,000 or so clones, of which 89% were detected only once. The top ten clones comprise more than 8% of the sample. The germline V gene sets CDR1 to SGHRS and CDR2 to YFSETQ. There are 13 amino acids in the CDR3, from cysteine to phenylalanine inclusive. The entry retains the CDR3 DNA only, 39 bases that are in frame from base 1. Between the V and J ends, shortened by 4 bases and 9 bases respectively, the junction contains 14 bases. Patients with a history of autoimmune disease or receiving systemic immunosuppression were excluded from the trial. Peripheral blood for TCR sequencing was drawn from every dose cohort at baseline, at cycle 4 day 1 and at cycle 7 day 1. The samples were taken from a phase I, first-in-human, multicenter, open-label dose-escalation trial of ivuxolimab. The trial enrolled adults with locally advanced or metastatic head and neck squamous cell, hepatocellular, melanoma or renal cell carcinoma. CD4+ and CD8+ T cells were sorted separately from peripheral blood before TCR sequencing.

For this clone: What this receptor recognizes is not known. No qualities accompany the bases; no much larger clone lies one base away.

The receptor was isolated from an adult with an advanced solid tumor such as melanoma, head and neck, liver or kidney cancer. Recombination linked TRBV5-1 to TRBJ2-4; the D gene assignment is ambiguous. This specimen was CD4+ or CD8+ T cells sorted from blood, taken in a trial of the OX40 agonist ivuxolimab. The DNA is as follows: TGCGCCAGCAGCCTCGCTGGAGTAAGCATTCAGTACTTC. It specifies CASSLAGVSIQYF.